The source of this T cell receptor (beta chain) is a study of shared clonotypes between healthy human individuals. Positive CCR7 selection of CD45RO-negative cells yielded the naive CD8 cells, and terminally differentiated effector memory CD45RA+ cells were excluded. Looked up from germline, CDR1 is SNHLY and CDR2 is FYNNEI. This CDR3 is built from 14 residues. V trimming: 7 bases; J trimming: 5 bases; junction bases outside the gene matches: 5. The count of this clone is one. Deep level was the assay's run setting. TCRdb keeps only in-frame clones here, not all; method: immunoSEQ multiplex PCR. The sample contains hundreds of thousands of clones, roughly 98% of which appear only once.

The TCR originated in a man younger than 40 in good health. The genes are TRBV2 and TRBJ2-2; the match to TRBD1 covers 9 bases. Material for sequencing was naive CD8+ T cells sorted from blood. In DNA, the CDR3 is TGTGCCAGCAAGGGACAGGGTGGTACCGGGGAGCTGTTTTTT. Translation: CASKGQGGTGELFF.